The TCR beta chain described here comes from a study of OX40 agonist ivuxolimab in advanced cancers. Study as a whole: With a range of roughly 20 to 80, age averaged approximately 64 years, and more than 75% were male. Study results and limitations: In the 0.1-3.0 mg/kg groups, partial responders showed among the lowest expansion.

The ends were cut back, 6 bases at V and 0 bases at J, with 12 bases in the middle. The CDR3 is 15 amino acids. Germline CDR1 MNHNS, CDR2 SASEGT. Method: immunoSEQ multiplex PCR; TCRdb's copy keeps in-frame clones and lacks some. This sample has approximately 7,000 clones, with about 76% found just once. This clone was observed a single time. Its antigen is not identified. The sequence came from an adult with an advanced solid tumor such as melanoma, head and neck, liver or kidney cancer. The V call is TRBV6-1, the J call TRBJ1-5; maybe TRBD1 (6 bases). Specimen: CD4+ or CD8+ T cells sorted from blood, collected in a trial of the OX40 agonist ivuxolimab. In nucleotides, the CDR3 is TGTGCCAGCAGACAGGGCGCCTATAGCAATCAGCCCCAGCATTTT. This encodes CASRQGAYSNQPQHF.